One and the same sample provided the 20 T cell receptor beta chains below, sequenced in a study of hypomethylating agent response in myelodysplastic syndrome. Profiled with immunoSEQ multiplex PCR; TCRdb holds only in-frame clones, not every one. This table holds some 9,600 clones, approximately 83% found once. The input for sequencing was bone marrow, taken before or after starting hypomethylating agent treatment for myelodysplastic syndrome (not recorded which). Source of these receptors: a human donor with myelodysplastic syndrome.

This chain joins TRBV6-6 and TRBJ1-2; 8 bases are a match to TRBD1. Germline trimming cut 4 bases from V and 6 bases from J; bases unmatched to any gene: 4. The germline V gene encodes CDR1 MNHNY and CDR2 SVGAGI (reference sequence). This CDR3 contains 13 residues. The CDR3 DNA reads TGTGCCAGCAGTTTAGGACAGGGCCATGGCTACACCTTC. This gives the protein CASSLGQGHGYTF.

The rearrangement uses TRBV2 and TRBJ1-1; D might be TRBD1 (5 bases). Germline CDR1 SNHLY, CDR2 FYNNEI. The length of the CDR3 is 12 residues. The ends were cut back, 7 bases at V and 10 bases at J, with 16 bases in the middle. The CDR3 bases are TGTGCCAGCATCTCGGACGGTGGGGGAGCTTTCTTT. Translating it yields CASISDGGGAFF.

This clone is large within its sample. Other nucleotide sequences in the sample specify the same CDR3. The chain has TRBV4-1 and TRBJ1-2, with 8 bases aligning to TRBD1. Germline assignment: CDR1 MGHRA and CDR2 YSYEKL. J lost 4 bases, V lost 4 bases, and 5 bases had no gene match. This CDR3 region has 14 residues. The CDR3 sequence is CASSPGQGGYGYTF. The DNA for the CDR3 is TGCGCCAGCAGCCCTGGACAGGGAGGCTATGGCTACACCTTC.

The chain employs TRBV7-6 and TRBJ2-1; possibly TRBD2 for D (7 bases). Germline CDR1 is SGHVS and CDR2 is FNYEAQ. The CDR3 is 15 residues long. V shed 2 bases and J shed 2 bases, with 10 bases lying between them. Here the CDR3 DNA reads TGTGCCAGCAGCTTAAGGGGGGGCGCCTACAATGAGCAGTTCTTC. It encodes CASSLRGGAYNEQFF.

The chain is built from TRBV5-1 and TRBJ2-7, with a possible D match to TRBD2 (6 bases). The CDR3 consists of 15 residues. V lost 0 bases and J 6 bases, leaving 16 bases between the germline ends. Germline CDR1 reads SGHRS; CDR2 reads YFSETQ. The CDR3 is CASSLVEGPSVEQYF. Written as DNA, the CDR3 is TGCGCCAGCAGCTTGGTGGAGGGTCCCAGTGTCGAGCAGTACTTC. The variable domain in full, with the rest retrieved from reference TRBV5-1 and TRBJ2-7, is KAGVTQTPRYLIKTRGQQVTLSCSPISGHRSVSWYQQTPGQGLQFLFEYFSETQRNKGNFPGRFSGRQFSNSRSEMNVSTLELGDSALYLCASSLVEGPSVEQYFGPGTRLTVT.

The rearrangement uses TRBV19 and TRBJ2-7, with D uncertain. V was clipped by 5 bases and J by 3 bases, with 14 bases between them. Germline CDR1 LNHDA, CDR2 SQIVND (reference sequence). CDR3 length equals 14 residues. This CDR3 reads CASSGSSWGYEQYF. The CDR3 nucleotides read TGTGCCAGTAGTGGGTCATCTTGGGGCTACGAGCAGTACTTC.

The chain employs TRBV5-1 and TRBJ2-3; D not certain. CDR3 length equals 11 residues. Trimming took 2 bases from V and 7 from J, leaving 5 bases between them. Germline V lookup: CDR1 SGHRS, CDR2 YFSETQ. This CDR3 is CASSFGNTQYF. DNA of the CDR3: TGCGCCAGCAGCTTTGGGAATACGCAGTATTTT.

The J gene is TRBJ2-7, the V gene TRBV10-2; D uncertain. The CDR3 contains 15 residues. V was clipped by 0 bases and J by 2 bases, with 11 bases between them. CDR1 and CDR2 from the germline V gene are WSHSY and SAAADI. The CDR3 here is CASSESDLWAYEQYF. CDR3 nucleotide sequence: TGCGCCAGCAGTGAGTCGGACCTATGGGCCTACGAGCAGTACTTC.

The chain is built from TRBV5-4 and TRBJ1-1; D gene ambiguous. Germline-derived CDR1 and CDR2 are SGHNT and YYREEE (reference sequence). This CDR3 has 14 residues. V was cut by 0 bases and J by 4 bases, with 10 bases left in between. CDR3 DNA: TGTGCCAGCAGCTTGGCCCCAGGAGGCACTGAAGCTTTCTTT. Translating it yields CASSLAPGGTEAFF.

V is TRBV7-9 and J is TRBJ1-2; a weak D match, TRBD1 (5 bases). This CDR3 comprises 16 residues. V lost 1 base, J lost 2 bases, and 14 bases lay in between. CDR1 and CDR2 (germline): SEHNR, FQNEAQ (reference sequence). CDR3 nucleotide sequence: TGTGCCAGCAGCTTAGTTGGGACGGAATCCAACTATGGCTACACCTTC. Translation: CASSLVGTESNYGYTF.

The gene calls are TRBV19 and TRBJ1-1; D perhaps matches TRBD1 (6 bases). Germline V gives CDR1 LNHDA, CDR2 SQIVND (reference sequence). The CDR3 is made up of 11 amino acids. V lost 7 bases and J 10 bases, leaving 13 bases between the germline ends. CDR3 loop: CASMGGLGAFF. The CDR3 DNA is TGTGCCAGTATGGGGGGCCTGGGAGCTTTCTTT.

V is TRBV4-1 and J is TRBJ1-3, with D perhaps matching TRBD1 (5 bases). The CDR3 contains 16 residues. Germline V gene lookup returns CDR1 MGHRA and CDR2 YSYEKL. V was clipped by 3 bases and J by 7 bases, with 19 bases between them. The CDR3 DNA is TGCGCCAGCAGCCATGAGGGCAAGAGTAAGGGGAACACCATATATTTT. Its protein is CASSHEGKSKGNTIYF.

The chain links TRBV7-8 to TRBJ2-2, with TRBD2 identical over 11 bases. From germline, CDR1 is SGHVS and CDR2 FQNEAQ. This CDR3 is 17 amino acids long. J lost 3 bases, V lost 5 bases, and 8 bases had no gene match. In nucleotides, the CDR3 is TGTGCCAGCAGCCTCGCATTAGCGGGAGGGTACACCGGGGAGCTGTTTTTT. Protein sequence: CASSLALAGGYTGELFF.

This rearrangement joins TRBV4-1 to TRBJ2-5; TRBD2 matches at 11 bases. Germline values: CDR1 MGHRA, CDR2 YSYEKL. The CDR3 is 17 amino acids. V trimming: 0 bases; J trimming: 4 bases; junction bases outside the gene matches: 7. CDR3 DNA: TGCGCCAGCAGCCAAGAGAGTAGCGGGGGGGCCAGAGAGACCCAGTACTTC. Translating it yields CASSQESSGGARETQYF.

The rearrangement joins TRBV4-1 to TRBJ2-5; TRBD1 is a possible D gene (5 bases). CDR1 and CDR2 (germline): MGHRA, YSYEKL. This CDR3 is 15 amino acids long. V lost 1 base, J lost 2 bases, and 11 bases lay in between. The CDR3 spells CASSQGWTYQETQYF. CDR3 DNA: TGCGCCAGCAGCCAAGGCTGGACATATCAAGAGACCCAGTACTTC.

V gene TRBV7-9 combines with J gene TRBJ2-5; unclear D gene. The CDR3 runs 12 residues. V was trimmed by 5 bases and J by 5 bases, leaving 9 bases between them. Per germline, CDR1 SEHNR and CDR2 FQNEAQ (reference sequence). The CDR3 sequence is CASSERPETQYF. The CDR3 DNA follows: TGTGCCAGCAGCGAAAGACCTGAGACCCAGTACTTC.

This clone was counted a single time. CDR3 loop: CASSWAAGYTNEKLFF. Here the CDR3 DNA reads TGCGCCAGCAGCTGGGCGGCAGGGTACACTAATGAAAAACTGTTTTTT. J is TRBJ1-4 and V is TRBV5-1; D perhaps matches TRBD1 (5 bases). The CDR3 is 16 residues long. In germline, CDR1 is SGHRS, CDR2 YFSETQ. The V end was cut by 3 bases, the J end by 2 bases, with 14 bases between.

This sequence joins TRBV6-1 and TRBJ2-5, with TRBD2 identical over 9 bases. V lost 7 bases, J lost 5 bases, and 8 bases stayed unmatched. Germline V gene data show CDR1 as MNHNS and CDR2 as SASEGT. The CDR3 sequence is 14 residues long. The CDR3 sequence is CASNRREGRETQYF. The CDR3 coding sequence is TGTGCCAGCAATAGGCGGGAGGGCCGGGAGACCCAGTACTTC.

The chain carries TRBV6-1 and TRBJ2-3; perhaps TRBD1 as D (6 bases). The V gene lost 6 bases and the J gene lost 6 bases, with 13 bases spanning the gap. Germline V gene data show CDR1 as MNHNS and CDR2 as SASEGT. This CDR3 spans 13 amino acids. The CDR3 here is CASRDTGRDTQYF. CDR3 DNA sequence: TGTGCCAGCAGAGACACAGGGCGGGATACGCAGTATTTT.

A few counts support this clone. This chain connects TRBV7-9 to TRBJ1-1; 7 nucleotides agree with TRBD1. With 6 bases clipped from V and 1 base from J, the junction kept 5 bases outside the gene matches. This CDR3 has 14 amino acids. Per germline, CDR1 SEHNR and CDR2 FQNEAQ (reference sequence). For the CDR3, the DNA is TGTGCCAGCAGGCAGCGGGACAGGAACACTGAAGCTTTCTTT. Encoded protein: CASRQRDRNTEAFF.